These 12 T cell receptor beta chains were all obtained from the same sample, sequenced in a study of blood T cell repertoires in COVID-19 (TCRdb year 2020). Libraries were prepared through the immunoSEQ multiplex PCR assay. TCRdb obtained this table from immuneACCESS and retained in-frame rearrangements with V and J assigned. These tables miss some clones; where compared with another copy, unresolved V genes account for less than half of the shortfall, and the remainder is unexplained. The sample contains around 140,000 clones, roughly 84% of them found a single time. Of the sample, about a tenth is held by the ten largest clones. The sequencing input was peripheral blood. The source of these receptors is a man in his 60s with active or convalescent COVID-19.

In its sample, this clone was seen once. This chain connects TRBV27 to TRBJ1-2; D is uncertain. CDR1 is MNHEY, CDR2 SMNVEV, per germline (reference sequence). This CDR3 region has 14 residues. V was cut by 0 bases and J by 8 bases, with 13 bases left in between. The CDR3 region has the DNA TGTGCCAGCAGTTTATCTCCAGCCGGGAGCGGCTACACCTTC. Its translation is CASSLSPAGSGYTF.

CDR3 sequence (DNA): TGTGCCACGGATACAGGGGTTTATACTGAAGCTTTCTTT. This encodes CATDTGVYTEAFF. The chain employs TRBV19 and TRBJ1-1, with 7 bases aligning to TRBD1. Germline lookup yields CDR1 LNHDA and CDR2 SQIVND (reference sequence). CDR3 size: 13 residues. Trimming cost V 10 bases and J 5 bases; bases outside gene matches: 10.

The V gene is TRBV6-2 or TRBV6-3, the J gene TRBJ1-2, with D hard to call. This CDR3 comprises 13 residues. Per the germline V gene, CDR1 is MNHEY and CDR2 is SVGEGT. Trimming shortened V by 2 bases and J by 4 bases, and 8 bases separated the two germline ends. CDR3 sequence reads: CASSYPPSYGYTF. CDR3 bases: TGTGCCAGCAGTTACCCTCCGAGCTATGGCTACACCTTC.

The CDR3 region is CATSSDSSAEAFF. As DNA, the CDR3 is TGTGCCACCTCTTCGGACAGTAGCGCTGAAGCTTTCTTT. This sequence joins TRBV24-1 and TRBJ1-1; D perhaps matches TRBD1 (6 bases). Germline V gene data show CDR1 as KGHDR and CDR2 as SFDVKD. CDR3 length: 13 amino acids. Trimming removed 9 bases from V and 6 bases from J, with 16 bases in between.

The V and J genes are TRBV5-1 and TRBJ1-2; the match to TRBD1 covers 9 bases. The germline gives CDR1 SGHRS, CDR2 YFSETQ. CDR3 size: 14 residues. J gave up 6 bases and V 4 bases, and 7 bases lay outside the gene matches. The chain's CDR3 is CASSHEGTGNGYTF. CDR3 coding DNA: TGCGCCAGCAGCCACGAGGGGACAGGGAATGGCTACACCTTC.

CDR3 protein: CASRLGPQPQHF. DNA of the CDR3: TGTGCCAGCAGACTGGGGCCTCAGCCCCAGCATTTT. This chain joins TRBV12-3 or TRBV12-4 and TRBJ1-5; a weak D match, TRBD1 (5 bases). The length of the CDR3 is 12 residues. Trimming removed 6 bases at V and 6 bases at J, with 9 bases between.

The gene calls are TRBV19 and TRBJ2-3; a weak D match, TRBD2 (6 bases). The CDR3 totals 15 residues. The V and J ends lost 3 bases and 6 bases respectively, with 16 bases between them. Germline CDR1 LNHDA, CDR2 SQIVND (reference sequence). The CDR3 is CASSILLARADTQYF. CDR3 bases: TGTGCCAGTAGTATTTTACTAGCCAGGGCGGATACGCAGTATTTT.

The CDR3 DNA sequence: TGTGCCAGCTCACTAAGGACTAGCGGCGAGCAGTACGTC. Translated, it gives CASSLRTSGEQYV. The chain links TRBV18 to TRBJ2-7; TRBD2 matches at 10 bases. The CDR3 sequence is 13 residues long. Per the germline V gene, CDR1 is KGHSH and CDR2 is LQKENI. The junction had 3 bases not matched to a gene; V was cut back by 4 bases and J by 6 bases.

The genes are TRBV19 and TRBJ1-2, with 8 bases fitting TRBD1. The germline V gene has CDR1 LNHDA and CDR2 SQIVND (reference sequence). The ends lost 5 bases at V and 7 bases at J; junction bases unmatched: 6. The CDR3 length is 13 residues. The CDR3 DNA reads as TGTGCCAGTAGTGTGGACAGGGCGGGTGGCTACACCTTC. The encoded protein is CASSVDRAGGYTF.

The chain is built from TRBV2 and TRBJ2-2, with D unclear. CDR3 length: 16 residues. The V end lost 4 bases, the J end lost 0 bases, and 12 bases lay between the germline ends. Germline CDR1 SNHLY, CDR2 FYNNEI. The CDR3: CASSVYAGANTGELFF. CDR3 nucleotide sequence: TGTGCCAGCAGTGTGTATGCAGGCGCGAACACCGGGGAGCTGTTTTTT.

The CDR3 region has the DNA TGTGCCAGCTGCGGTAGGGGCTCAGAGCAGTTCTTC. Protein sequence: CASCGRGSEQFF. The V gene is TRBV6-5, the J gene TRBJ2-1, with a tentative D call TRBD1 (5 bases). CDR3 length: 12 amino acids. Per germline, CDR1 MNHEY and CDR2 SVGAGI. V shed 8 bases and J shed 10 bases, with 15 bases lying between them.

This clone was detected once. V usage is TRBV5-4 and J usage is TRBJ2-1; D gene uncertain. Germline CDR1 and CDR2: SGHNT and YYREEE (reference sequence). V lost 0 bases and J lost 6, with 13 bases in between. This CDR3 spans 15 amino acids. DNA of the CDR3: TGTGCCAGCAGCTTGGGGATCCGGGTCCCCAATGAGCAGTTCTTC. It specifies CASSLGIRVPNEQFF.